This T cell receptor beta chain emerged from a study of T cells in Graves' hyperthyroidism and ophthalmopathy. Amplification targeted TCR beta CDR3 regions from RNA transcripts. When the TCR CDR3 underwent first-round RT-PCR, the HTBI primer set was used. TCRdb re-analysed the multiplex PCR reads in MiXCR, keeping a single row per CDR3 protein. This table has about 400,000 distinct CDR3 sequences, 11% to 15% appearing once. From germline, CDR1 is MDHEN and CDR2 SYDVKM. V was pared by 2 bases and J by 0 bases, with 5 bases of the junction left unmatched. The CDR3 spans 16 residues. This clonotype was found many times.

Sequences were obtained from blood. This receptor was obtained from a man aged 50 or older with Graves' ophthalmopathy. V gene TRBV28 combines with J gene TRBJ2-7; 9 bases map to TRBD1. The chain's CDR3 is CASSLPLDRGSYEQYF. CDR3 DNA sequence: TGTGCCAGCAGTTTACCCCTGGACAGGGGCTCCTACGAGCAGTACTTC. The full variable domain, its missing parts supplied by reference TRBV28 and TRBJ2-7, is DVKVTQSSRYLVKRTGEKVFLECVQDMDHENMFWYRQDPGLGLRLIYFSYDVKMKEKGDIPEGYSVSREKKERFSLILESASTNQTSMYLCASSLPLDRGSYEQYFGPGTRLTVT.